The clone carrying this T cell receptor beta chain has at least ten counts. Template material for amplifying TCR beta CDR3 regions consisted of RNA transcripts. In the first-round RT-PCR of the TCR CDR3, the HTBI primer set was used. Using its own MiXCR run on the multiplex PCR reads, TCRdb lists one record per CDR3 protein. The sample comprises 300,000 to 500,000 distinct CDR3 sequences, approximately 15% of which are singletons, and less than 35% rests with the top ten. The data are from a study of T cells in Graves' hyperthyroidism and ophthalmopathy. Any patient presenting with uncontrolled infection, other autoimmune disease, pregnancy or lactation was left out. Germline V gives CDR1 ENHRY, CDR2 SYGVKD. This CDR3 has 13 residues. Trimming cost V 4 bases and J 3 bases, with 9 bases left between them.

The V gene is TRBV10-3, the J gene TRBJ2-5; no clear D. The receptor comes from a woman between 25 and 40 years old with Graves' hyperthyroidism. Source material: blood. The CDR3: CAISGGSEETQYF. The CDR3 nucleotides are TGTGCCATCAGTGGCGGAAGCGAAGAGACCCAGTACTTC.